Shown below are 29 T cell receptor beta chains from a single sample sequenced in a study of blood T cell repertoires in COVID-19. The repertoire was sequenced with immunoSEQ multiplex PCR; TCRdb's copy has only in-frame clones and lacks some. The sample comprises hundreds of thousands of clones, roughly 85% of which are singletons, and just over 7% rests with the top ten. The specimen sequenced was peripheral blood. The receptors derive from a human donor in a cohort sampled during active COVID-19.

This clone showed up just once. The chain recombines TRBV19 with TRBJ2-2; 8 bases line up with TRBD2. Trimming took 7 bases from V and 4 from J; bases not matched to a gene: 5. This CDR3 comprises 14 residues. Germline CDR1 LNHDA, CDR2 SQIVND (reference sequence). CDR3: CASKRLAGTGELFF. DNA of the CDR3: TGTGCCAGTAAGAGGCTAGCGGGCACCGGGGAGCTGTTTTTT.

The V call is TRBV2, the J call TRBJ2-1; 9 bases fit TRBD1. With 8 bases clipped from V and 1 base from J, the junction kept 6 bases outside the gene matches. Per the germline V gene, CDR1 is SNHLY and CDR2 is FYNNEI. This CDR3 is built from 15 residues. The CDR3 reads CASGRDRESYNEQFF. DNA for the CDR3: TGTGCCAGCGGCCGGGACAGGGAATCCTACAATGAGCAGTTCTTC.

V is TRBV5-6 and J is TRBJ1-6, with D perhaps TRBD1 (6 bases). V was pared by 0 bases and J by 7 bases, with 14 bases between. The CDR3 covers 16 residues. In germline, CDR1 is SGHDT, CDR2 YYEEEE. The CDR3: CASSLDGGLGNSPLHF. CDR3 nucleotide sequence: TGTGCCAGCAGCTTGGACGGGGGGCTGGGGAATTCACCCCTCCACTTT.

This clone was observed a few times. The chain is built from TRBV5-1 and TRBJ2-1, with D tentatively TRBD1 (5 bases). With 6 bases removed from V and 0 bases from J, the gap between germline ends came to 13 bases. Germline V gene sequence: CDR1 SGHRS, CDR2 YFSETQ. This CDR3 has 15 amino acids. CDR3 loop: CASTYDSSSYNEQFF. CDR3 nucleotides: TGCGCCAGCACTTACGACAGCAGCTCCTACAATGAGCAGTTCTTC.

The rearrangement uses TRBV4-2 and TRBJ1-3; D not certain. The CDR3 is 14 residues long. Germline V gene lookup returns CDR1 LGHNA and CDR2 YNFKEQ. Trimming stripped 1 base from V and 0 bases from J, with 4 bases between. This CDR3 reads CASSQGSSGNTIYF. As DNA, the CDR3 is TGTGCCAGCAGCCAAGGTAGCTCTGGAAACACCATATATTTT.

This rearrangement joins TRBV7-3 to TRBJ1-2, with TRBD1 as a possible D gene (5 bases). The ends were cut back, 1 base at V and 8 bases at J, with 17 bases in the middle. The CDR3 has 15 amino acids. Per germline, CDR1 SGHTA and CDR2 FQGTGA. The CDR3 sequence is CASSLNPGGSSGYTF. The CDR3 DNA follows: TGTGCCAGCAGCTTAAATCCGGGGGGATCGTCGGGCTACACCTTC.

The chain employs TRBV7-9 and TRBJ1-2; tentatively, D is TRBD1 (6 bases). The V end lost 5 bases, the J end lost 4 bases, and 17 bases lay between the germline ends. Germline V gene data show CDR1 as SEHNR and CDR2 as FQNEAQ (reference sequence). The CDR3 contains 15 residues. DNA for the CDR3: TGTGCCAGCAGCCCCGGACAGAACGCGGGCTATGGCTACACCTTC. Protein product: CASSPGQNAGYGYTF.

V gene TRBV12-5 combines with J gene TRBJ2-2, with unresolved D. Germline CDR1 is LGHNT and CDR2 is FRNRAP. Between the trimmed V and J ends, which lost 0 bases and 1 base, there was a span of 6 bases. The CDR3 covers 15 residues. CDR3 DNA: TGTGCTAGTGGTTTGGTAGCAGGGAACACCGGGGAGCTGTTTTTT. It yields the protein CASGLVAGNTGELFF.

V usage is TRBV6-5 and J usage is TRBJ2-7, with 8 bases that match TRBD2. Germline V gene sequence: CDR1 MNHEY, CDR2 SVGAGI. CDR3 length equals 16 residues. Unmatched junction bases numbered 10, after V lost 4 bases and J lost 2 bases. The CDR3 DNA reads as TGTGCCAGCAGTTTCCGAGGGACTAGAGATACCTACGAGCAGTACTTC. Protein sequence: CASSFRGTRDTYEQYF.

V usage is TRBV30 and J usage is TRBJ2-1; 10 nucleotides align to TRBD2. J gave up 4 bases and V 3 bases, and 6 bases lay outside the gene matches. Per the germline V gene, CDR1 is GTSNPN and CDR2 is SVGIG (reference sequence). The CDR3 loop spans 15 amino acids. This CDR3 reads CAWRGPGLAYNEQFF. The CDR3 DNA reads as TGTGCCTGGAGGGGACCGGGACTAGCGTACAATGAGCAGTTCTTC.

V usage is TRBV14 and J usage is TRBJ1-1; TRBD1 aligns across 7 bases. Per the germline V gene, CDR1 is SGHDN and CDR2 is FVKESK. The CDR3 spans 15 residues. The V gene end was trimmed by 6 bases and the J gene end by 1 base; junction bases not matched to a gene: 8. CDR3 bases: TGTGCCAGCAGGCCTCTTGGGACAGCGAACACTGAAGCTTTCTTT. This translates into CASRPLGTANTEAFF.

The gene calls are TRBV30 and TRBJ1-1; tentatively, D is TRBD1 (6 bases). CDR1 is GTSNPN and CDR2 is SVGIG in the germline V gene (reference sequence). V lost 0 bases and J lost 1, with 12 bases in between. CDR3 length equals 15 residues. The CDR3, as DNA: TGTGCCTGGAGTGTATGGGGACACGAGAACACTGAAGCTTTCTTT. It encodes CAWSVWGHENTEAFF.

The V call is TRBV15, the J call TRBJ2-3; TRBD1 is a possible D gene (6 bases). CDR3 length: 17 residues. V dropped 4 bases and J dropped 0 bases, with 17 bases sitting between them. Germline V lookup: CDR1 LNHNV, CDR2 YYDKDF (reference sequence). The CDR3 sequence is CATSKQTGTSSTDTQYF. CDR3 nucleotides: TGTGCCACCAGCAAACAAACCGGGACATCTAGCACAGATACGCAGTATTTT.

CDR3 nucleotides: TGTGCCAGCAGCTTGGACAGGGGATTTGAGAACACCGGGGAGCTGTTTTTT. The encoded protein is CASSLDRGFENTGELFF. V and J are TRBV5-8 and TRBJ2-2, with TRBD1 identical over 7 bases. Losses at the gene ends were 0 bases for V and 1 base for J; bases not matched to a gene: 6. This CDR3 has 17 amino acids. CDR1 is SGHTS and CDR2 is YDEGEE in the germline V gene.

The chain links TRBV3-1 (or the pseudogene TRBV3-2) to TRBJ2-5; 12 nucleotides line up with TRBD2. J lost 3 bases, V lost 6 bases, and 2 bases had no gene match. From germline, CDR1 is LGHDT and CDR2 YNNKEL (reference sequence). There are 14 residues in the CDR3. As DNA, the CDR3 is TGTGCCAGCAGGCGACTAGCGGGGGAAGAGACCCAGTACTTC. It yields the protein CASRRLAGEETQYF.

This chain uses TRBV19 with TRBJ1-4, with D possibly matching TRBD1 (6 bases). Trimming left V 9 bases short and J 8 bases short, with 13 bases between. The CDR3 has 12 amino acids. Germline values: CDR1 LNHDA, CDR2 SQIVND (reference sequence). The CDR3, as DNA: TGTGCCAGCAGGGGACCCCCGGAAAAACTGTTTTTT. This codes for CASRGPPEKLFF.

The chain employs TRBV7-9 and TRBJ2-6; 8 bases fit TRBD1. The CDR3 extends over 18 amino acids. Germline values: CDR1 SEHNR, CDR2 FQNEAQ (reference sequence). Germline trimming cut 3 bases from V and 0 bases from J; bases unmatched to any gene: 7. The CDR3 bases are TGTGCCAGCAGCTTCGGTGGGACAGGCATCTCTGGGGCCAACGTCCTGACTTTC. Translating gives CASSFGGTGISGANVLTF.

This chain links TRBV4-1 with TRBJ2-7; D might be TRBD1 (6 bases). The CDR3 totals 15 residues. Germline V gives CDR1 MGHRA, CDR2 YSYEKL. V was shortened by 4 bases and J by 6 bases, with 19 bases between the two germline ends. The CDR3 sequence is CASSPQGSMVSEQYF. The CDR3 DNA sequence: TGCGCCAGCAGCCCCCAGGGGTCAATGGTGAGCGAGCAGTACTTC.

The CDR3 spells CASSPGQALHQPQHF. In DNA, the CDR3 is TGTGCCAGCAGTCCCGGACAGGCGCTCCATCAGCCCCAGCATTTT. The V gene is TRBV6-2 or TRBV6-3, the J gene TRBJ1-5; 7 bases line up with TRBD1. The CDR3 has 15 amino acids. Trimming removed 5 bases from V and 5 bases from J; junction bases left unmatched: 9. The V gene's germline CDR1 is MNHEY and CDR2 SVGEGT.

The chain is built from TRBV6-6 and TRBJ2-7, with D maybe TRBD1 (6 bases). CDR3 size: 13 residues. CDR1 and CDR2 (germline): MNHNY, SVGAGI (reference sequence). The V gene lost 4 bases and the J gene lost 4 bases, with 11 bases spanning the gap. The DNA for the CDR3 is TGTGCCAGCAGTTTGCGGACAGCATACGAGCAGTACTTC. Amino acid sequence: CASSLRTAYEQYF.

This clone has only one observation. This CDR3 reads CATLPGHENTGELFF. The CDR3 nucleotides read TGTGCCACCCTCCCGGGACACGAGAACACCGGGGAGCTGTTTTTT. This chain joins TRBV7-8 and TRBJ2-2; D is perhaps TRBD1 (6 bases). Trimming pared 10 bases from V and 1 base from J, leaving 16 bases between. Germline assignment: CDR1 SGHVS and CDR2 FQNEAQ. The CDR3 totals 15 residues.

This sequence joins TRBV27 and TRBJ1-1; 8 positions agree with TRBD1. The CDR3 has 16 residues. Losses at the gene ends were 3 bases for V and 1 base for J; bases not matched to a gene: 7. Germline CDR1 MNHEY, CDR2 SMNVEV (reference sequence). The CDR3 region has the DNA TGTGCCAGCAGTTTGCGGACAGGGACGGGGAACACTGAAGCTTTCTTT. The encoded protein is CASSLRTGTGNTEAFF.

The chain's CDR3 is CASSSSNRGRNYGYTF. The CDR3 nucleotides are TGTGCCAGCAGCTCTTCAAACAGGGGCCGAAACTATGGCTACACCTTC. The chain has TRBV11-1 and TRBJ1-2; 7 bases are a match to TRBD1. Unmatched junction bases numbered 10, after V lost 4 bases and J lost 2 bases. The CDR3 sequence is 16 residues long. Germline CDR1 and CDR2: SGHAT and FQDESV (reference sequence).

V and J are TRBV3-1 (or the pseudogene TRBV3-2) and TRBJ1-1, with TRBD1 matching over 7 bases. Germline V gene lookup returns CDR1 LGHDT and CDR2 YNNKEL (reference sequence). Trimming took 3 bases from V and 7 from J; bases not matched to a gene: 8. The CDR3 covers 14 residues. DNA for the CDR3: TGTGCCAGCAGCCAGGGACAGCGCCTTCTTGAAGCTTTCTTT. Amino acids: CASSQGQRLLEAFF.

This chain connects TRBV6-1 to TRBJ1-2; weak D call: TRBD1 (5 bases). Germline V gene data show CDR1 as MNHNS and CDR2 as SASEGT. CDR3 length: 15 residues. The V end was cut by 1 base, the J end by 6 bases, with 15 bases between. CDR3 protein: CASSEGFVVGDGYTF. In nucleotides, the CDR3 is TGTGCCAGCAGTGAAGGGTTCGTGGTAGGGGATGGCTACACCTTC.

The chain has TRBV14 and TRBJ2-7; 7 bases match TRBD2. Germline V lookup: CDR1 SGHDN, CDR2 FVKESK. The V segment lost 0 bases and the J segment 6 bases; nucleotides outside the gene matches: 5. The CDR3 length is 14 residues. Here the CDR3 reads CASSQDSGGFEQYF. The CDR3 nucleotides are TGTGCCAGCAGCCAAGATTCGGGAGGCTTCGAGCAGTACTTC.

The CDR3 here is CATGVRLGEQYF. CDR3 in DNA: TGTGCCACCGGTGTGAGGCTCGGCGAGCAGTACTTC. V usage is TRBV27 and J usage is TRBJ2-7; D uncertain. This CDR3 is 12 amino acids long. Trimming left V 10 bases short and J 6 bases short, with 16 bases between. The germline gives CDR1 MNHEY, CDR2 SMNVEV (reference sequence).

The J gene is TRBJ1-1, the V gene TRBV2; D might be TRBD1 (6 bases). V was cut by 4 bases and J by 4 bases, with 19 bases left in between. Looked up from germline, CDR1 is SNHLY and CDR2 is FYNNEI. The CDR3 extends over 16 amino acids. CDR3 loop: CASSVDRKGVGTEAFF. CDR3 sequence (DNA): TGTGCCAGCAGTGTAGACAGGAAGGGGGTTGGCACTGAAGCTTTCTTT.

J is TRBJ1-1 and V is TRBV9; D is undetermined. The CDR3 spans 14 residues. V dropped 1 base and J dropped 1 base, with 8 bases sitting between them. Looked up from germline, CDR1 is SGDLS and CDR2 is YYNGEE. The CDR3 nucleotides read TGTGCCAGCAGCGTAAATAACAGGAACACTGAAGCTTTCTTT. Translated, it gives CASSVNNRNTEAFF. Full variable domain (outside the CDR3, taken from reference TRBV9 and TRBJ1-1): DSGVTQTPKHLITATGQRVTLRCSPRSGDLSVYWYQQSLDQGLQFLIQYYNGEERAKGNILERFSAQQFPDLHSELNLSSLELGDSALYFCASSVNNRNTEAFFGQGTRLTVV.